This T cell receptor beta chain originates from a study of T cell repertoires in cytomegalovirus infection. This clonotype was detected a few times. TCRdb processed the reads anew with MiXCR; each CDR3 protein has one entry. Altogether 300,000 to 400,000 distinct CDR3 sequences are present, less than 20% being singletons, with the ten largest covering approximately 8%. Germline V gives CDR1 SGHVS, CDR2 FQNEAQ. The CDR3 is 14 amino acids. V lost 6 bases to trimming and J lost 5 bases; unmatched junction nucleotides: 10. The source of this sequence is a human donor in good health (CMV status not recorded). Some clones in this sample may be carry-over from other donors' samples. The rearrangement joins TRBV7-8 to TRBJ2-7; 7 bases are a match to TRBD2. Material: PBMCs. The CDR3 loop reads CASSPWGGSDEQYF. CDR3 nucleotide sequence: TGTGCCAGCAGTCCTTGGGGAGGGAGCGACGAGCAGTACTTC.